These T cell receptor beta chains were read from a single sample in a study of tumor and adjacent non-tumor tissue in lung cancer. TCRdb fed the multiplex PCR reads into MiXCR, producing one record per CDR3 protein. Found here are 110,000 or so distinct CDR3 sequences, 50% to 70% of them singletons; the top ten hold 19%. Sequencing was performed on distant non-tumor lung tissue. These receptors were obtained from a man aged 55 to 70 with non-small cell lung cancer. CDR3s include the opening cysteine and the closing phenylalanine or tryptophan. D genes are given only for firm matches. The size of a clone is reported for some rows only, either as once, few or many, or as a class for expanded clones.

d_gene: TRBD1
v_gene: TRBV6-1
abundance: many
j_gene: TRBJ1-6
CDR3aa: CATLNNRGAHSPLHF
CDR3nt: TGTGCCACCCTGAACAACAGGGGTGCGCATTCACCCCTCCACTTT

d_gene: -
v_gene: TRBV28
abundance: -
j_gene: TRBJ1-4
CDR3aa: CASSLSGTRNEKLFF
CDR3nt: TGTGCCAGCAGTTTAAGTGGGACAAGGAATGAAAAACTGTTTTTT

d_gene: -
v_gene: TRBV29-1
abundance: -
j_gene: TRBJ1-1
CDR3aa: CSVEDSETEAFF
CDR3nt: TGCAGCGTTGAGGACAGCGAGACTGAAGCTTTCTTT

d_gene: -
v_gene: TRBV29-1
abundance: -
j_gene: TRBJ2-7
CDR3aa: CSVRVIGAGERYF
CDR3nt: TGCAGCGTTCGGGTGATAGGGGCTGGCGAGCGGTACTTC

d_gene: -
v_gene: TRBV29-1
abundance: -
j_gene: TRBJ2-1
CDR3aa: CSVEGALTGYNEQFF
CDR3nt: TGCAGCGTTGAAGGTGCCCTGACAGGATACAATGAGCAGTTCTTC

d_gene: -
v_gene: TRBV6-7
abundance: -
j_gene: TRBJ2-7
CDR3aa: CASSYGEPLVGRLHEQHF
CDR3nt: TGTGCCAGCAGTTACGGGGAACCTTTAGTGGGAAGACTACACGAGCAGCACTTC

d_gene: -
v_gene: TRBV10-3
abundance: -
j_gene: TRBJ2-2
CDR3aa: CAIRPDIRATGELSF
CDR3nt: TGTGCCATCAGACCCGACATTAGAGCCACCGGGGAGCTATCTTTT

d_gene: TRBD2
v_gene: TRBV20-1
abundance: -
j_gene: TRBJ2-1
CDR3aa: CSATSGGVYEQFF
CDR3nt: TGCAGTGCTACGAGCGGGGGGGTCTATGAGCAGTTCTTC

d_gene: TRBD1
v_gene: TRBV6-6
abundance: -
j_gene: TRBJ1-1
CDR3aa: CAIRGTVNTEAFF
CDR3nt: TGTGCCATCAGGGGGACGGTGAACACTGAAGCCTTCTTT

d_gene: -
v_gene: TRBV12-3/TRBV12-4
abundance: many
j_gene: TRBJ1-5
CDR3aa: CASSFTLNSNQPQHF
CDR3nt: TGTGCCAGCAGTTTCACGTTGAATAGCAATCAGCCCCAGCATTTT

d_gene: -
v_gene: TRBV20-1
abundance: once
j_gene: TRBJ2-1
CDR3aa: CSATYTWGYNEQFF
CDR3nt: TGCAGTGCTACGTATACGTGGGGTTACAATGAGCAGTTCTTC

d_gene: TRBD1
v_gene: TRBV25-1
abundance: -
j_gene: TRBJ2-2
CDR3aa: CASSPDAGGLDTGELFF
CDR3nt: TGTGCCAGCAGCCCAGATGCAGGGGGCCTTGACACCGGGGAGTTGTTTTTT

d_gene: -
v_gene: TRBV12-3/TRBV12-4
abundance: -
j_gene: TRBJ2-3
CDR3aa: CANSASGPDTKYF
CDR3nt: TGTGCCAACAGTGCGTCAGGACCAGATACGAAGTATTTT

d_gene: TRBD2
v_gene: TRBV7-9
abundance: many
j_gene: TRBJ2-1
CDR3aa: CASSPSQVAGSNEQFF
CDR3nt: TGTGCCAGCAGCCCCTCGCAGGTAGCGGGATCCAATGAGCAGTTCTTC

d_gene: -
v_gene: TRBV12-3/TRBV12-4
abundance: -
j_gene: TRBJ2-2
CDR3aa: CVSSPLSGASTGELFF
CDR3nt: TGTGTCAGCAGTCCCCTGAGCGGCGCGAGCACCGGGGAGCTGTTTTTT

d_gene: -
v_gene: TRBV4-1
abundance: -
j_gene: TRBJ2-6
CDR3aa: CASSHHFDSTRANVLTF
CDR3nt: TGCGCCAGCAGCCACCACTTCGACAGCACCCGGGCCAATGTCCTGACTTTC

d_gene: TRBD2
v_gene: TRBV6-5
abundance: -
j_gene: TRBJ2-1
CDR3aa: CASSYSGAGGRNGQFF
CDR3nt: TGTGCCAGCAGCTACTCGGGAGCGGGAGGGCGGAATGGGCAGTTCTTC

d_gene: -
v_gene: TRBV6-2/TRBV6-3
abundance: few
j_gene: TRBJ2-3
CDR3aa: CARSYLDTQYF
CDR3nt: TGTGCCCGCAGTTACTTGGATACGCAGTATTTT

d_gene: TRBD2
v_gene: TRBV11-3
abundance: -
j_gene: TRBJ2-2
CDR3aa: CASSEAGGGAGELFF
CDR3nt: TGTGCCAGCAGCGAAGCGGGAGGGGGCGCCGGGGAACTGTTTTTT

d_gene: -
v_gene: TRBV6-5
abundance: -
j_gene: TRBJ2-3
CDR3aa: CASSYREGRSDTQYF
CDR3nt: TGTGCCAGCAGTTACCGAGAAGGCCGTTCAGATACGCAGTATTTT

d_gene: -
v_gene: TRBV6-1
abundance: -
j_gene: TRBJ2-3
CDR3aa: CASGNYTDTQYF
CDR3nt: TGTGCCAGCGGGAACTACACAGATACGCAGTATTTT

d_gene: TRBD1
v_gene: TRBV11-2
abundance: once
j_gene: TRBJ1-3
CDR3aa: CASSSRDSTGNAIYF
CDR3nt: TGTGCCAGCAGCTCCCGGGACAGCACTGGAAATGCCATATATTTT

d_gene: TRBD1
v_gene: TRBV10-3
abundance: many
j_gene: TRBJ2-3
CDR3aa: CAIGGTGTNTDTQYF
CDR3nt: TGTGCCATCGGGGGGACAGGGACCAACACAGATACGCAGTATTTT